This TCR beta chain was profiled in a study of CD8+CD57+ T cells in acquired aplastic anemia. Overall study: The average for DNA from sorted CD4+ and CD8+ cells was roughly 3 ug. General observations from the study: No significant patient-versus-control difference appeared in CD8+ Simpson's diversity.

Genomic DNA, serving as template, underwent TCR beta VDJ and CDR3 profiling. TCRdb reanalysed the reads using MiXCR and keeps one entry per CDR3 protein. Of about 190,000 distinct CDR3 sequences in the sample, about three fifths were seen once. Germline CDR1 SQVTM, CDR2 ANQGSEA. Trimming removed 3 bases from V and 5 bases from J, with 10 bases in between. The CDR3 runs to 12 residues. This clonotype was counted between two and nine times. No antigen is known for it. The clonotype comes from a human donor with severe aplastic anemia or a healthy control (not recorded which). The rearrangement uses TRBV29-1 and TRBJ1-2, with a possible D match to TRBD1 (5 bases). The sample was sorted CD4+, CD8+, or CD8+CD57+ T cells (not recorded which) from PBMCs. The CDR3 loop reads CSVEGGLYGYTF. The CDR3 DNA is TGCAGCGTTGAGGGGGGACTTTATGGCTACACCTTC.